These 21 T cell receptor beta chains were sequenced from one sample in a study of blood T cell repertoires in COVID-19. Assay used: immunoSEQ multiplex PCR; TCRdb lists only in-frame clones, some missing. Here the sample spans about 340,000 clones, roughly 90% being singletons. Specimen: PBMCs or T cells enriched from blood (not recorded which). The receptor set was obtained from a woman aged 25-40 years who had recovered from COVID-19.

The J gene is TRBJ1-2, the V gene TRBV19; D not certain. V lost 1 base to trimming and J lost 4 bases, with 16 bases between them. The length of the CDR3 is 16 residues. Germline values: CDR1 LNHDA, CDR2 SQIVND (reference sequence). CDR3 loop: CASSIAGPSPAYGYTF. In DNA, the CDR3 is TGTGCCAGTAGTATAGCTGGGCCCAGCCCGGCCTATGGCTACACCTTC.

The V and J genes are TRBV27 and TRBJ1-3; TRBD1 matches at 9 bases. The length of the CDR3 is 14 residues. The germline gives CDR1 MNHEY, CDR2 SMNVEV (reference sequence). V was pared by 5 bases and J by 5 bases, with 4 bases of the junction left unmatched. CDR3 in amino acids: CASSRDRDRNTIYF. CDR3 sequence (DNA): TGTGCCAGCAGTCGGGACAGGGATCGAAACACCATATATTTT.

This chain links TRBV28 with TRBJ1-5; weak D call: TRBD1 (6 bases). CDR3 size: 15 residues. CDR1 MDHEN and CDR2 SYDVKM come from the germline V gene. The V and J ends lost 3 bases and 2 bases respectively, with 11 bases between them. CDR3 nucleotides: TGTGCCAGCAGTTTCGCGGACAGAGGCAATCAGCCCCAGCATTTT. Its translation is CASSFADRGNQPQHF.

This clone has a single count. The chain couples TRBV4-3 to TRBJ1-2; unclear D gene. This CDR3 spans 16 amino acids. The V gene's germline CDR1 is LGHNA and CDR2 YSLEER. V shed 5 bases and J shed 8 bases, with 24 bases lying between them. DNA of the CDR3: TGCGCCAGCAGCGGACGGGTAGGAGCCGGCTCGGGAGGCTACACCTTC. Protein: CASSGRVGAGSGGYTF.

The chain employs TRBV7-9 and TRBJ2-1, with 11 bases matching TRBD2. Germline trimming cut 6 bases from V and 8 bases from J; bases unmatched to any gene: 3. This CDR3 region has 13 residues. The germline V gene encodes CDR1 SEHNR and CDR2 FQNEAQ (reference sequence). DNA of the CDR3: TGTGCCAGCAGACTAGCGGGAGTGGATGAGCAGTTCTTC. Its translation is CASRLAGVDEQFF.

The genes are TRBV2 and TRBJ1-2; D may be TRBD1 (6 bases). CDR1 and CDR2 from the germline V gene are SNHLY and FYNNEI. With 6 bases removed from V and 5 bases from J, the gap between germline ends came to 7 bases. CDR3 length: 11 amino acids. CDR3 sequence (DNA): TGTGCCAGCAGCAGGGGATATGGCTACACCTTC. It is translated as CASSRGYGYTF.

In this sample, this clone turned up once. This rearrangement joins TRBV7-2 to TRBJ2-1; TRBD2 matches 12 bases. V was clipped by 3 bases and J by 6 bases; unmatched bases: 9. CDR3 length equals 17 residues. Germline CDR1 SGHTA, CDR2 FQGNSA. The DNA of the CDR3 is TGTGCCAGCAGCTTGAGACTAGCGGGAGAAGGGCGCAATGAGCAGTTCTTC. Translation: CASSLRLAGEGRNEQFF. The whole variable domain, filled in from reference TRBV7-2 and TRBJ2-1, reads GAGVSQSPSNKVTEKGKDVELRCDPISGHTALYWYRQSLGQGLEFLIYFQGNSAPDKSGLPSDRFSAERTGGSVSTLTIQRTQQEDSAVYLCASSLRLAGEGRNEQFFGPGTRLTVL.

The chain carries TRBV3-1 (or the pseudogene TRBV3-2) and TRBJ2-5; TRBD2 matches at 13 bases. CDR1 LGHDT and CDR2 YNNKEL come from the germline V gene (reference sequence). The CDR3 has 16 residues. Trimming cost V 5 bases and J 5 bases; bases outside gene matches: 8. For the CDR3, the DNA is TGTGCCAGCAGCGCACGACTAGCGGGGGGCACGGAGACCCAGTACTTC. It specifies CASSARLAGGTETQYF.

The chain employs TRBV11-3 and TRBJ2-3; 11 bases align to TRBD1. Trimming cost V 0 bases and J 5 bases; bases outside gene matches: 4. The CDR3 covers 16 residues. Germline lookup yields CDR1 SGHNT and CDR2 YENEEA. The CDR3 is CASSLDGTGGKDTQYF. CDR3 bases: TGTGCCAGCAGCTTAGACGGGACAGGGGGAAAAGATACGCAGTATTTT.

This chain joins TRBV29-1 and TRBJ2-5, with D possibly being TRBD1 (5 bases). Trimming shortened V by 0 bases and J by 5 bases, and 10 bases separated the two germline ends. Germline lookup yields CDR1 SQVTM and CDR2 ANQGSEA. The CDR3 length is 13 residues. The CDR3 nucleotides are TGCAGCGTTGAAGATTCAGGGTGGGAGACCCAGTACTTC. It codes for CSVEDSGWETQYF.

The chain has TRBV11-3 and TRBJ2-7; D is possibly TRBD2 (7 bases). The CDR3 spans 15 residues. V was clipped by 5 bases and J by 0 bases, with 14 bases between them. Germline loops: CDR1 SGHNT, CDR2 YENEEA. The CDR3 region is CASSPGGGSSYEQYF. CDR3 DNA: TGTGCCAGCAGCCCCGGCGGGGGCAGCTCCTACGAGCAGTACTTC.

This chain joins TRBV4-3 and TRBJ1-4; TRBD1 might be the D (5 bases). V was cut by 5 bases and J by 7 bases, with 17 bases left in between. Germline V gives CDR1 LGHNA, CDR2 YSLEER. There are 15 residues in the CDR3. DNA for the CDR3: TGCGCCAGCAGCTCAGACGGGCGAAGGGGTGAAAAACTGTTTTTT. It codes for CASSSDGRRGEKLFF.

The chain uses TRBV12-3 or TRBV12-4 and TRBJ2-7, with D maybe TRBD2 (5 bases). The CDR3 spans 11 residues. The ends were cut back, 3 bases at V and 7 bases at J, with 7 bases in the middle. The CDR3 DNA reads TGTGCCAGCAGTTTTCGCGGGGAGCAGTACTTC. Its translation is CASSFRGEQYF.

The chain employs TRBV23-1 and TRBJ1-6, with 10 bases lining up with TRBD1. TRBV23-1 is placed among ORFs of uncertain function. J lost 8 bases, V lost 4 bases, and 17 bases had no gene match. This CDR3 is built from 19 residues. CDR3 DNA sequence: TGCGCCAGCAGTCGGTCGCCGACAGGGGGCAAAGGTGGTGATTCACCCCTCCACTTT. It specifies CASSRSPTGGKGGDSPLHF.

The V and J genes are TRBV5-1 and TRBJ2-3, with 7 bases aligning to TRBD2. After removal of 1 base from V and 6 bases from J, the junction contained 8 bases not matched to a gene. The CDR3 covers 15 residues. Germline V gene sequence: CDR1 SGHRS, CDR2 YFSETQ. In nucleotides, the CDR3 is TGCGCCAGCAGCTTGCTAGGGGAGGGGAGGGATACGCAGTATTTT. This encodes CASSLLGEGRDTQYF.

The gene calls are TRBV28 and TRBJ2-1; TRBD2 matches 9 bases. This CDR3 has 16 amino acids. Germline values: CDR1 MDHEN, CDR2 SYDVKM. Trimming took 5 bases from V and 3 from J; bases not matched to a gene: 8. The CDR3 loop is CASSPGSAGGYNEQFF. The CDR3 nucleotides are TGTGCCAGCAGTCCAGGGTCAGCGGGGGGCTACAATGAGCAGTTCTTC. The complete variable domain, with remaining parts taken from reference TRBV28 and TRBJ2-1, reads DVKVTQSSRYLVKRTGEKVFLECVQDMDHENMFWYRQDPGLGLRLIYFSYDVKMKEKGDIPEGYSVSREKKERFSLILESASTNQTSMYLCASSPGSAGGYNEQFFGPGTRLTVL.

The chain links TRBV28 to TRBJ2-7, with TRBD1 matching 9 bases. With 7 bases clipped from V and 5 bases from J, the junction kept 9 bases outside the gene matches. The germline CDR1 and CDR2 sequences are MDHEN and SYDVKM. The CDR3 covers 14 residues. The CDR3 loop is CASTPGTGLHEQYF. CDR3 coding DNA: TGTGCCAGCACCCCCGGGACAGGGCTCCACGAGCAGTACTTC. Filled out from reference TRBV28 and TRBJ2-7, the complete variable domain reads DVKVTQSSRYLVKRTGEKVFLECVQDMDHENMFWYRQDPGLGLRLIYFSYDVKMKEKGDIPEGYSVSREKKERFSLILESASTNQTSMYLCASTPGTGLHEQYFGPGTRLTVT.

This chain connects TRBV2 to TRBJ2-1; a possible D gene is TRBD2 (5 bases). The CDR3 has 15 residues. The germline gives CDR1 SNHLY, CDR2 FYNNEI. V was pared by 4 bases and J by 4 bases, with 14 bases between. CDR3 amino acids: CASSVISGVYNEQFF. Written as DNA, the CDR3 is TGTGCCAGCAGTGTTATCAGCGGTGTATACAATGAGCAGTTCTTC.

The CDR3 loop reads CASSLSGGTSTDTQYF. Written as DNA, the CDR3 is TGTGCCAGCAGTTTATCGGGGGGGACTAGTACAGATACGCAGTATTTT. This chain connects TRBV28 to TRBJ2-3, with TRBD2 identical over 8 bases. CDR1 and CDR2 (germline): MDHEN, SYDVKM. The V and J ends lost 1 base and 3 bases, in that order; junction bases with no gene match: 6. This CDR3 has 16 amino acids.

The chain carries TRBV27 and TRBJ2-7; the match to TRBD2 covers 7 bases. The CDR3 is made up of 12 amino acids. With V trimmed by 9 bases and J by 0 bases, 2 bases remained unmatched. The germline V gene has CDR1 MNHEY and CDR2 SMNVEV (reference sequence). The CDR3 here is CASGDYSYEQYF. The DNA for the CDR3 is TGTGCCAGTGGGGACTACTCCTACGAGCAGTACTTC.

The chain's CDR3 is CASSLTSGRVNEQFF. The CDR3 bases are TGTGCCAGCAGCTTAACTAGCGGGAGAGTCAATGAGCAGTTCTTC. The chain carries TRBV7-3 and TRBJ2-1; 9 positions match TRBD2. There are 15 residues in the CDR3. CDR1 SGHTA and CDR2 FQGTGA come from the germline V gene. Trimming took 0 bases from V and 6 from J; bases not matched to a gene: 3.